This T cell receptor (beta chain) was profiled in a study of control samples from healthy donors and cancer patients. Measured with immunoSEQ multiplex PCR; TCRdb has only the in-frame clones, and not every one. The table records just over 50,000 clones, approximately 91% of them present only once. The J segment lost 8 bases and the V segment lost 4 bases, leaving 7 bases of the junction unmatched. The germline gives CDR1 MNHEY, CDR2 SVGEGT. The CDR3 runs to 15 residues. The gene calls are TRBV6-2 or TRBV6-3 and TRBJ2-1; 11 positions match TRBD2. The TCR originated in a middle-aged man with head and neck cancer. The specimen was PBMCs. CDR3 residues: CASSSLSGGAYEQFF. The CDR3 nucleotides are TGTGCCAGCAGTTCCCTTAGCGGGGGGGCCTATGAGCAGTTCTTC.